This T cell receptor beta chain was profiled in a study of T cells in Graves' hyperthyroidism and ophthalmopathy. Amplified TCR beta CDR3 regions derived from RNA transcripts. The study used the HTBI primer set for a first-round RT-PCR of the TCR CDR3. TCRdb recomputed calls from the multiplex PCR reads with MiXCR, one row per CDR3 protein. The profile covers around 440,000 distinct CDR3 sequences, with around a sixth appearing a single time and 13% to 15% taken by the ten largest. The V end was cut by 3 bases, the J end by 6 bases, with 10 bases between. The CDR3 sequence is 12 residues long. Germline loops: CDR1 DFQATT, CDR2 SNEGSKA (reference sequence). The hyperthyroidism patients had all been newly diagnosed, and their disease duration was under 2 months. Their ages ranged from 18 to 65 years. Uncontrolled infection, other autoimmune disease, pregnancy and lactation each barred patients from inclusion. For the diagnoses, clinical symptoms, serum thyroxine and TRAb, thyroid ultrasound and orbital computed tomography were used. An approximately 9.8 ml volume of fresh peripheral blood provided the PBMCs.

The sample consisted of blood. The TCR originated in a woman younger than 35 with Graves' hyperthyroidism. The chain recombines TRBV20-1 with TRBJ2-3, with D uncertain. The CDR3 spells CSASPLGDTQYF. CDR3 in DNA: TGCAGTGCTAGCCCCCTGGGGGATACGCAGTATTTT.